Below are 8 T cell receptor beta chains sequenced from a single sample in a study of blood T cell repertoires in COVID-19. Measured with immunoSEQ multiplex PCR; TCRdb has only the in-frame clones, and not every one. The table lists about 180,000 clones, roughly nine tenths of them singletons. The sequencing input was PBMCs or T cells enriched from blood (not recorded which). These receptors were collected from a woman between 40 and 50 years old with acute COVID-19.

This chain joins TRBV30 and TRBJ2-3; D remains ambiguous. Germline lookup yields CDR1 GTSNPN and CDR2 SVGIG (reference sequence). With 3 bases removed from V and 2 bases from J, the gap between germline ends came to 12 bases. The CDR3 totals 14 residues. The CDR3: CAWRSGTITDTQYF. The CDR3 DNA reads as TGTGCCTGGAGGTCGGGTACTATCACAGATACGCAGTATTTT.

The rearrangement links TRBV3-1 (or the pseudogene TRBV3-2) to TRBJ2-2, with D possibly being TRBD2 (5 bases). Trimming shortened V by 1 base and J by 6 bases, and 9 bases separated the two germline ends. Germline V lookup: CDR1 LGHDT, CDR2 YNNKEL (reference sequence). This CDR3 comprises 14 residues. The CDR3, as DNA: TGTGCCAGCAGCCAAGTCCAGAGGGCCGGGGAGCTGTTTTTT. Translation gives CASSQVQRAGELFF.

The gene calls are TRBV5-1 and TRBJ2-3, with a weak D call TRBD1 (7 bases). This CDR3 spans 16 amino acids. The V gene lost 4 bases and the J gene lost 0 bases, with 15 bases spanning the gap. Germline V gene lookup returns CDR1 SGHRS and CDR2 YFSETQ. The CDR3 bases are TGCGCCAGCAGCCGCAGAGCAGGGGGGAGCACAGATACGCAGTATTTT. Translating gives CASSRRAGGSTDTQYF. The whole variable domain, remainder taken from reference TRBV5-1 and TRBJ2-3, is KAGVTQTPRYLIKTRGQQVTLSCSPISGHRSVSWYQQTPGQGLQFLFEYFSETQRNKGNFPGRFSGRQFSNSRSEMNVSTLELGDSALYLCASSRRAGGSTDTQYFGPGTRLTVL.

The chain couples TRBV2 to TRBJ1-3; D call uncertain. The germline gives CDR1 SNHLY, CDR2 FYNNEI. CDR3 length equals 14 residues. V lost 1 base, J lost 4 bases, and 8 bases lay in between. The CDR3 sequence: CASSEVLAGNTIYF. For the CDR3, the DNA is TGTGCCAGCAGTGAAGTCTTAGCGGGAAACACCATATATTTT. The complete variable domain, with remaining parts taken from reference TRBV2 and TRBJ1-3, reads EPEVTQTPSHQVTQMGQEVILRCVPISNHLYFYWYRQILGQKVEFLVSFYNNEISEKSEIFDDQFSVERPDGSNFTLKIRSTKLEDSAMYFCASSEVLAGNTIYFGEGSWLTVV.

The chain employs TRBV10-3 and TRBJ2-1, with 9 bases that match TRBD2. The CDR3 has 16 residues. The trim removed 0 bases at V and 2 bases at J, leaving 2 bases unmatched. Germline CDR1 and CDR2: ENHRY and SYGVKD. The CDR3 DNA reads TGTGCCATCAGTGAGTCCGGCGGGAGGGCCTACAATGAGCAGTTCTTC. Amino acid sequence: CAISESGGRAYNEQFF.

The V gene is TRBV7-2, the J gene TRBJ2-3; 9 nucleotides agree with TRBD1. CDR1 and CDR2 (germline): SGHTA, FQGNSA. Losses at the gene ends were 3 bases for V and 2 bases for J; bases not matched to a gene: 12. This CDR3 region has 18 residues. The CDR3 nucleotides are TGTGCCAGCAGCTTGACAGGGGGTCTGTTGGGGGCCACAGATACGCAGTATTTT. Its translation: CASSLTGGLLGATDTQYF.

The chain carries TRBV11-2 and TRBJ2-3, with 13 bases matching TRBD2. Per germline, CDR1 SGHAT and CDR2 FQNNGV. Losses at the gene ends were 3 bases for V and 3 bases for J; bases not matched to a gene: 3. The CDR3 consists of 16 residues. The CDR3: CASSFGTSGKTDTQYF. The CDR3 nucleotides read TGTGCCAGCAGCTTCGGGACTAGCGGGAAAACAGATACGCAGTATTTT.

This chain connects TRBV3-1 (or the pseudogene TRBV3-2) to TRBJ2-3; 10 bases fit TRBD2. The CDR3 length is 17 residues. V lost 1 base and J lost 5; bases outside the gene matches: 9. Germline V gene sequence: CDR1 LGHDT, CDR2 YNNKEL (reference sequence). CDR3 nucleotide sequence: TGTGCCAGCAGCCAAGCTCGAGCGGGGGGGCTGGGAGATACGCAGTATTTT. Amino acid sequence: CASSQARAGGLGDTQYF.